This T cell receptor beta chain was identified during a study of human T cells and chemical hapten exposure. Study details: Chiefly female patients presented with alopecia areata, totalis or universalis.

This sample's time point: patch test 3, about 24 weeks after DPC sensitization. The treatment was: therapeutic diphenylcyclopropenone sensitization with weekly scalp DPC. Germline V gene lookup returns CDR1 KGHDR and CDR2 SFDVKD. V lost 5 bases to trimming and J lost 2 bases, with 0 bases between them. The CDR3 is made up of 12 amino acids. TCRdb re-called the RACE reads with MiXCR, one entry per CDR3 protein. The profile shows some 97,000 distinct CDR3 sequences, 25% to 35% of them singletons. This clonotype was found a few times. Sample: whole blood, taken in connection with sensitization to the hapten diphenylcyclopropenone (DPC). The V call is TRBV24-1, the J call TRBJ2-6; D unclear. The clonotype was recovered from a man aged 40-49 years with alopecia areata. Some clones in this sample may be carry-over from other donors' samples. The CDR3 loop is CATSAGANVLTF. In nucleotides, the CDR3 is TGTGCCACCAGTGCTGGGGCCAACGTCCTGACTTTC.